These 23 T cell receptor beta chains were sequenced from one sample in a study of vaccination and CD4 T cells after COVID-19. Their cognate antigens are unknown. Oncomine TCR Beta short-read sequencing was applied to DNA from cultured CD4+ T cells. MiXCR, run by TCRdb on the PCR reads, gives a single entry per CDR3 protein. The repertoire has around 12,000 distinct CDR3 sequences, roughly 59% of them found once; the top ten carry 9.5% to 15%. The treatment is: roughly 10-day PBMC culture with coronavirus spike peptide pools or control peptides (ViraFEST assay). The sequenced material came from CD4+ T cells from blood, cultured in vitro. These receptors all come from a human donor who had recovered from COVID-19.

The rearrangement joins TRBV19 to TRBJ2-5; a weak D match, TRBD1 (6 bases). CDR3 length: 12 amino acids. Germline V gene sequence: CDR1 LNHDA, CDR2 SQIVND (reference sequence). Trimming cost V 10 bases and J 1 base, with 10 bases left between them. The CDR3 is CATRTAQETQYF. Here the CDR3 DNA reads TGTGCCACAAGGACAGCCCAAGAGACCCAGTACTTC.

The gene calls are TRBV12-3 or TRBV12-4 and TRBJ2-5; D uncertain. The V gene lost 1 base and the J gene lost 6 bases, with 15 bases spanning the gap. This CDR3 contains 15 residues. This CDR3 reads CASSLGPRGKKTQYF. The CDR3 DNA follows: TGTGCCAGCAGTTTAGGTCCCCGCGGCAAAAAGACCCAGTACTTC.

This clonotype was seen a few times. The J gene is TRBJ2-7, the V gene TRBV20-1, with 8 positions matching TRBD1. This CDR3 is built from 16 residues. With V trimmed by 2 bases and J by 2 bases, 11 bases remained unmatched. Germline V gene sequence: CDR1 DFQATT, CDR2 SNEGSKA (reference sequence). The CDR3 DNA sequence: TGCAGTGCTAGACCCTCGGACAGGGAAGGAACCTACGAGCAGTACTTC. Protein: CSARPSDREGTYEQYF.

This clonotype was seen a few times. This chain connects TRBV4-3 to TRBJ1-2; D might be TRBD1 (5 bases). In germline, CDR1 is LGHNA, CDR2 YSLEER. This CDR3 comprises 18 residues. Trimming pared 4 bases from V and 5 bases from J, leaving 26 bases between. The CDR3 nucleotides read TGCGCCAGCAGCCCGAAAGATTATTCGGTCATGGGGGAGTATGGCTACACCTTC. This sequence encodes CASSPKDYSVMGEYGYTF.

CDR3 bases: TGTGCCACCACTCCTAGCGGTACTAGCACAGATACGCAGTATTTT. Amino acid sequence: CATTPSGTSTDTQYF. J is TRBJ2-3 and V is TRBV15, with TRBD2 matching over 7 bases. Germline CDR1 reads LNHNV; CDR2 reads YYDKDF (reference sequence). The CDR3 covers 15 residues. Trimming cost V 7 bases and J 0 bases; bases outside gene matches: 7. The whole variable domain, filled in from reference TRBV15 and TRBJ2-3, reads DAMVIQNPRYQVTQFGKPVTLSCSQTLNHNVMYWYQQKSSQAPKLLFHYYDKDFNNEADTPDNFQSRRPNTSFCFLDIRSPGLGDTAMYLCATTPSGTSTDTQYFGPGTRLTVL.

The V and J genes are TRBV7-2 and TRBJ1-5; D possibly corresponds to TRBD1 (5 bases). Germline CDR1 SGHTA, CDR2 FQGNSA. Trimming left V 1 base short and J 8 bases short, with 12 bases between. CDR3 size: 14 residues. CDR3 sequence: CASSLGAGKEPQHF. The CDR3 DNA is TGTGCCAGCAGCTTAGGGGCAGGGAAGGAGCCCCAGCATTTT.

The V and J genes are TRBV7-8 and TRBJ2-1, with 13 bases matching TRBD2. The CDR3 length is 14 residues. The germline gives CDR1 SGHVS, CDR2 FQNEAQ. V was pared by 5 bases and J by 7 bases, with 2 bases of the junction left unmatched. The CDR3 bases are TGTGCCAGCAGCGCGGGACTAGCGGGGAATGAGCAGTTCTTC. It encodes CASSAGLAGNEQFF.

This chain connects TRBV25-1 to TRBJ1-3; unclear D gene. The CDR3 has 14 amino acids. Trimming pared 4 bases from V and 0 bases from J, leaving 7 bases between. Germline CDR1 reads MGHDK; CDR2 reads SYGVNS. In nucleotides, the CDR3 is TGTGCCAGCAGTGCACTCTCCTCTGGAAACACCATATATTTT. This gives the protein CASSALSSGNTIYF.

The V and J genes are TRBV19 and TRBJ2-3; tentative D call: TRBD2 (6 bases). Trimming removed 10 bases at V and 2 bases at J, with 13 bases between. This CDR3 is 13 amino acids long. Germline V lookup: CDR1 LNHDA, CDR2 SQIVND (reference sequence). The CDR3 coding sequence is TGTGCCACCCGAGCGGGTGCCACAGATACGCAGTATTTT. Its protein product is CATRAGATDTQYF.

This sequence joins TRBV29-1 and TRBJ2-5; 8 bases are shared with TRBD2. The CDR3 runs 15 residues. V gave up 7 bases and J gave up 1 base; unmatched junction bases: 11. Germline V CDR1 and CDR2: SQVTM, ANQGSEA. CDR3 bases: TGCAGCGGAACCCGGGCTAGCGGGCCCCAAGAGACCCAGTACTTC. Translation: CSGTRASGPQETQYF.

This clonotype was counted only a few times. V and J are TRBV18 and TRBJ1-1; 9 bases line up with TRBD1. V lost 3 bases, J lost 3 bases, and 8 bases stayed unmatched. This CDR3 contains 16 residues. Germline-derived CDR1 and CDR2 are KGHSH and LQKENI. In DNA form, the CDR3 reads TGTGCCAGCTCACCCACAGGGGGCGCGAGGGACACTGAAGCTTTCTTT. The encoded protein is CASSPTGGARDTEAFF.

This clonotype turned up a few times. The J gene is TRBJ1-5, the V gene TRBV11-2, with D unresolved. This CDR3 is built from 15 residues. Germline-derived CDR1 and CDR2 are SGHAT and FQNNGV. Trimming took 1 base from V and 7 from J, leaving 14 bases between them. CDR3 region: CASSLGSQLNQPQHF. The CDR3 DNA follows: TGTGCCAGCAGCTTAGGCTCACAGTTGAACCAGCCCCAGCATTTT. Looking up the rest from reference TRBV11-2 and TRBJ1-5 gives the full variable domain: EAGVAQSPRYKIIEKRQSVAFWCNPISGHATLYWYQQILGQGPKLLIQFQNNGVVDDSQLPKDRFSAERLKGVDSTLKIQPAKLEDSAVYLCASSLGSQLNQPQHFGDGTRLSIL.

This clonotype occurred a few times. The rearrangement links TRBV6-1 to TRBJ2-3; tentatively, D is TRBD1 (6 bases). The germline V and J ends were trimmed by 6 bases and 2 bases, with 12 bases remaining between them. The germline V gene has CDR1 MNHNS and CDR2 SASEGT. The CDR3 has 14 amino acids. The CDR3 is CASRTGLDTDTQYF. The CDR3 DNA reads TGTGCCAGCAGAACAGGGTTGGACACAGATACGCAGTATTTT.

The V and J genes are TRBV28 and TRBJ1-5; D is undetermined. Trimming cost V 10 bases and J 3 bases, with 10 bases left between them. This CDR3 is built from 12 residues. Germline CDR1 reads MDHEN; CDR2 reads SYDVKM. CDR3 loop: CAIRKANQPQHF. The CDR3 DNA reads as TGTGCCATTAGGAAGGCCAATCAGCCCCAGCATTTT.

In this sample, this clonotype turned up a few times. This chain joins TRBV30 and TRBJ1-5; D is unclear. Germline CDR1 GTSNPN, CDR2 SVGIG (reference sequence). The germline V and J ends were trimmed by 2 bases and 3 bases, with 11 bases remaining between them. The CDR3 consists of 14 residues. The CDR3, as DNA: TGTGCCTGGAGTAAATGGCAGGTCAATCAGCCCCAGCATTTT. Its translation: CAWSKWQVNQPQHF.

The genes are TRBV20-1 and TRBJ2-5; TRBD2 matches at 7 bases. From germline, CDR1 is DFQATT and CDR2 SNEGSKA (reference sequence). CDR3 length: 16 residues. V shed 0 bases and J 6 bases; nucleotides not matched to a gene: 13. CDR3 loop: CSARDQTSTSLKTQYF. Here the CDR3 DNA reads TGCAGTGCTAGAGATCAGACTAGCACCTCTTTGAAGACCCAGTACTTC.

This rearrangement joins TRBV28 to TRBJ1-6, with D maybe TRBD1 (6 bases). Per germline, CDR1 MDHEN and CDR2 SYDVKM. CDR3 length: 14 amino acids. V was cut by 8 bases and J by 7 bases, with 15 bases left in between. CDR3 nucleotide sequence: TGTGCCAGCTCAGGGGATATGCGGAATTCACCCCTCCACTTT. It translates to CASSGDMRNSPLHF. Together with reference TRBV28 and TRBJ1-6, the CDR3 gives the full variable domain: DVKVTQSSRYLVKRTGEKVFLECVQDMDHENMFWYRQDPGLGLRLIYFSYDVKMKEKGDIPEGYSVSREKKERFSLILESASTNQTSMYLCASSGDMRNSPLHFGNGTRLTVT.

The rearrangement links TRBV14 to TRBJ2-1; D perhaps matches TRBD2 (6 bases). Germline loops: CDR1 SGHDN, CDR2 FVKESK. The CDR3 sequence is 15 residues long. V dropped 6 bases and J dropped 1 base, with 13 bases sitting between them. CDR3 coding DNA: TGTGCCAGCAGACCCTTGGGGGGTTCCTACAATGAGCAGTTCTTC. Protein: CASRPLGGSYNEQFF.

CDR3 nucleotides: TGTGCCTGGATCCCTCCTCGGACGTTGAAGACCTACGAGCAGTACTTC. Translated: CAWIPPRTLKTYEQYF. The chain couples TRBV30 to TRBJ2-7; D gene ambiguous. Trimming removed 4 bases from V and 2 bases from J, with 21 bases in between. Germline lookup yields CDR1 GTSNPN and CDR2 SVGIG (reference sequence). The CDR3 totals 16 residues.

Judged by abundance, this clonotype is large. The J gene is TRBJ1-5, the V gene TRBV7-3; 7 positions match TRBD1. The CDR3 totals 14 residues. Germline V gene lookup returns CDR1 SGHTA and CDR2 FQGTGA. V was pared by 5 bases and J by 7 bases, with 8 bases of the junction left unmatched. Written as DNA, the CDR3 is TGTGCCAGCAGCGGCAGACAGGGTCGACAGCCCCAGCATTTT. Translating it yields CASSGRQGRQPQHF.

The gene calls are TRBV12-3 or TRBV12-4 and TRBJ2-7; D is unclear. There are 14 residues in the CDR3. With 1 base removed from V and 0 bases from J, the gap between germline ends came to 7 bases. The CDR3 is CASSLGRSSYEQYF. The DNA for the CDR3 is TGTGCCAGCAGTTTAGGACGGAGCTCCTACGAGCAGTACTTC.

The count of this clonotype is one. The chain is built from TRBV12-3 or TRBV12-4 and TRBJ1-2; D uncertain. V was pared by 0 bases and J by 7 bases, with 12 bases between. The CDR3 loop spans 14 amino acids. CDR3 amino acids: CASSLARLRVGYTF. The CDR3 nucleotides read TGTGCCAGCAGTTTAGCGCGTCTGAGGGTTGGCTACACCTTC.

The chain links TRBV6-1 to TRBJ2-3; D not resolved. V was cut by 6 bases and J by 3 bases, with 13 bases left in between. CDR1 and CDR2 from the germline V gene are MNHNS and SASEGT. This CDR3 region has 14 residues. DNA of the CDR3: TGTGCCAGCAGAAGGACCGTCTCGACAGATACGCAGTATTTT. Encoded protein: CASRRTVSTDTQYF.